This T cell receptor (beta chain) was found in a study of T cell responses to AZD1222 COVID-19 vaccine. The table came from immunoSEQ multiplex PCR; TCRdb's copy has only in-frame clones and leaves some out. The data hold about 210,000 clones, with about 94% observed a single time. This CDR3 is built from 14 residues. In germline, CDR1 is SGHRS, CDR2 YFSETQ. J lost 4 bases, V lost 0 bases, and 2 bases had no gene match. This clone was picked up one time. The sequence derives from an adult who received the MenACWY meningococcal vaccine as a control. The chain has TRBV5-1 and TRBJ2-7; 9 bases match TRBD1. The sample consisted of peripheral blood, taken 28 days after the second dose of the MenACWY control vaccine. The CDR3 sequence: CASSLAGQGYEQYF. CDR3 DNA sequence: TGCGCCAGCAGCTTGGCGGGACAGGGTTACGAGCAGTACTTC.